These 30 T cell receptor beta chains came from one sample sequenced in a study of tumor and adjacent non-tumor tissue in lung cancer. No cell sorting was done before RNA was extracted from the tissue. TCRbeta libraries were built with three rounds of nested PCR, modified from ARM-PCR. TCRdb processed the multiplex PCR reads anew with MiXCR; each CDR3 protein has one entry. The table includes fewer than 85,000 distinct CDR3 sequences, over 75% detected once. The sample was lung tumor tissue. The source is a woman in her 50s with non-small cell lung cancer.

This clonotype was seen more than once but under ten times. A much larger clone lies a single base off, so this may be a read error. The chain couples TRBV4-1 to TRBJ2-7, with 9 bases lining up with TRBD2. The junction had 3 bases not matched to a gene; V was cut back by 2 bases and J by 1 base. Per the germline V gene, CDR1 is MGHRA and CDR2 is YSYEKL. The CDR3 is 15 amino acids. The CDR3 sequence: CASSQRLAVSYEQYF. The CDR3 bases are TGCGCCAGCAGCCAAAGACTAGCGGTGTCCTACGAGCAGTACTTC.

Concerning this clonotype: Mismatch with germline at one junction end may stem from a read error. The gene calls are TRBV29-1 and TRBJ2-2, with D tentatively TRBD2 (6 bases). The CDR3 runs to 12 residues. Germline CDR1 and CDR2: SQVTM and ANQGSEA. This CDR3 is CSIDSPGGELLF. DNA of the CDR3: TGCAGCATTGACAGTCCGGGCGGGGAGCTGCTTTTT.

This clonotype was observed at least ten times. J is TRBJ1-1 and V is TRBV6-6, with D unresolved. CDR1 MNHNY and CDR2 SVGAGI come from the germline V gene (reference sequence). With 5 bases removed from V and 2 bases from J, the gap between germline ends came to 6 bases. The CDR3 length is 12 residues. The CDR3 DNA reads as TGTGCCAGCAGTCCCTTCAACACTGAAGCTTTCTTT. Translating gives CASSPFNTEAFF.

This clonotype has ten or more counts. Just one base apart from a much larger clone, this may be a read error. CDR3 amino acids: CTSSDWQGHSPLHF. As DNA, the CDR3 is TGTACCAGCAGTGATTGGCAGGGCCATTCACCCCTCCACTTT. J is TRBJ1-6 and V is TRBV6-1; possible D gene TRBD1, 5 bases. Germline loops: CDR1 MNHNS, CDR2 SASEGT. This CDR3 contains 14 residues.

This clonotype was detected ten times or more. The genes are TRBV6-2 or TRBV6-3 and TRBJ1-2; no clear D gene. The germline CDR1 and CDR2 sequences are MNHEY and SVGEGT. V lost 6 bases to trimming and J lost 3 bases, with 11 bases between them. The CDR3 contains 13 residues. The CDR3 loop reads CASSQSPYYGYTF. The CDR3 DNA reads TGTGCCAGCAGCCAGAGTCCATACTATGGCTACACCTTC.

This clonotype rates as medium-sized. This sequence joins TRBV10-3 and TRBJ1-4, with TRBD1 matching 8 bases. Germline-derived CDR1 and CDR2 are ENHRY and SYGVKD. Trimming at V came to 3 bases and at J to 8 bases, leaving 8 bases not matched to a gene. There are 15 residues in the CDR3. CDR3: CAISEHTGGGEKLFF. As DNA, the CDR3 is TGTGCCATCAGTGAACACACAGGGGGAGGGGAAAAACTGTTTTTT.

As concerns this clonotype: A junction boundary mismatches the germline segment, possibly from a read error. V is TRBV20-1 and J is TRBJ2-2, with D perhaps TRBD1 or TRBD2 (5 bases each). The CDR3 spans 14 residues. Germline assignment: CDR1 DFQATT and CDR2 SNEGSKA (reference sequence). CDR3 sequence: CSASPSSRTGGLFF. The CDR3 DNA reads as TGCAGTGCTAGCCCCAGTAGCCGGACTGGGGGGCTGTTTTTT.

Remarks on this clonotype: Likely a read error: the CDR3 ends without its conserved phenylalanine or tryptophan. The limits of the CDR3 on the DNA are not certain, so only TCRdb's listed CDR3 is given. The chain employs TRBV20-1 and TRBJ2-1; the table's D call, TRBD1, has no DNA check behind it. The CDR3 has 14 amino acids, counting both end residues. Germline V gives CDR1 DFQATT, CDR2 SNEGSKA (reference sequence). The CDR3 region is CSAREGEVSNEQSL.

With respect to this clonotype: The junction departs from germline at one end; a sequencing error may be responsible. V gene TRBV7-9 combines with J gene TRBJ2-2; D perhaps matches TRBD1 (6 bases). The germline CDR1 and CDR2 sequences are SEHNR and FQNEAQ (reference sequence). This CDR3 is 15 amino acids long. CDR3 DNA sequence: TGTGCCAGTAGCTTAGCAGGGGCAGGCACCGGGGAGCTGTTTTTT. Protein: CASSLAGAGTGELFF.

The chain has TRBV20-1 and TRBJ2-4, with 7 bases identical to TRBD2. Losses at the gene ends were 7 bases for V and 5 bases for J; bases not matched to a gene: 8. CDR1 is DFQATT, CDR2 SNEGSKA, per germline (reference sequence). This CDR3 contains 13 residues. CDR3 amino acids: CSVRLAQENIQYF. For the CDR3, the DNA is TGCAGTGTCAGACTAGCACAAGAAAACATTCAGTACTTC.

With respect to this clonotype: One end of the junction is discordant with germline, which a read error may explain. The V gene is TRBV11-2, the J gene TRBJ2-3; D gene unclear. From germline, CDR1 is SGHAT and CDR2 FQNNGV. The CDR3 consists of 15 residues. The CDR3: CACSSAAASIDTQYF. The DNA for the CDR3 is TGTGCCTGCAGCTCCGCTGCGGCTAGTATAGATACGCAGTATTTT.

This chain uses TRBV6-1 with TRBJ2-2; the D gene could be TRBD1 or TRBD2 (5 bases each). The V end lost 7 bases, the J end lost 7 bases, and 22 bases lay between the germline ends. This CDR3 spans 16 amino acids. The germline gives CDR1 MNHNS, CDR2 SASEGT. In DNA form, the CDR3 reads TGTGCCAGCATGCAGGGTTCTAGCAGCGGAGGCGGGGAGCTGTTTTTT. Translated, it gives CASMQGSSSGGGELFF.

The V and J genes are TRBV6-1 and TRBJ2-1; TRBD2 aligns across 11 bases. Germline CDR1 is MNHNS and CDR2 is SASEGT. CDR3 length: 18 amino acids. The CDR3 DNA is TGTGTGAGCAGAAGACAGACTAGCGGGATTACGTCCTACAATGAGCAGTTCTTC. Its translation: CVSRRQTSGITSYNEQFF.

Concerning this clonotype: The junction departs from germline at one end; a sequencing error may be responsible. J is TRBJ2-1 and V is TRBV29-1, with TRBD2 matching over 8 bases. Germline CDR1 reads SQVTM; CDR2 reads ANQGSEA. The CDR3 has 15 amino acids. CDR3 nucleotide sequence: TGCAGCGTTGGGGAGATAGCGGGAATATATAATGAGCAGCTCTTC. Translation gives CSVGEIAGIYNEQLF.

A word on this clonotype: Germline and junction disagree at one end, which may indicate a read error. This chain uses TRBV20-1 with TRBJ2-4; D possibly corresponds to TRBD1 (6 bases). The V gene's germline CDR1 is DFQATT and CDR2 SNEGSKA (reference sequence). The CDR3 length is 13 residues. CDR3 protein: CSATWGLKNIHYF. CDR3 nucleotide sequence: TGCAGTGCTACTTGGGGGCTCAAAAACATTCACTACTTC.

In regard to this clonotype: At one of its ends the junction is not consistent with the germline gene, which may arise from a read error. This chain links TRBV5-5 with TRBJ2-3; TRBD2 matches 10 bases. Germline V gene lookup returns CDR1 SGHKS and CDR2 YYEKEE (reference sequence). This CDR3 comprises 16 residues. CDR3 region: CASRWTSGKSTDTQCF. In DNA, the CDR3 is TGTGCTAGCAGGTGGACTAGCGGAAAAAGCACAGATACGCAGTGTTTT.

Worth noting for this clonotype: One end of the junction is discordant with germline, which a read error may explain. The chain uses TRBV5-4 and TRBJ1-2; weak D call: TRBD1 (5 bases). CDR3 length: 14 amino acids. Per germline, CDR1 SGHNT and CDR2 YYREEE (reference sequence). The CDR3 DNA follows: TGTGCCAGCAGCGACAACCGACAGCTCTATGGCGACACCTTC. Amino acids: CASSDNRQLYGDTF.

The chain has TRBV5-4 and TRBJ2-3, with 7 bases that match TRBD2. The V gene end was trimmed by 8 bases and the J gene end by 3 bases; junction bases not matched to a gene: 18. The CDR3 consists of 17 residues. Germline values: CDR1 SGHNT, CDR2 YYREEE (reference sequence). The CDR3 sequence is CARSYPAGRRVTDTQYF. CDR3 bases: TGTGCCAGGAGTTACCCAGCGGGAAGGCGTGTTACAGATACGCAGTATTTT.

The chain uses TRBV29-1 and TRBJ2-3; D not resolved. Germline CDR1 is SQVTM and CDR2 is ANQGSEA. Trimming cost V 8 bases and J 6 bases, with 18 bases left between them. The CDR3 is made up of 13 amino acids. In nucleotides, the CDR3 is TGCAGCATTAGGGCAGCAGACACGGATACGCAGTATTTT. Protein: CSIRAADTDTQYF.

This chain joins TRBV11-2 and TRBJ2-3; TRBD2 might be the D (5 bases). Trimming removed 4 bases at V and 5 bases at J, with 16 bases between. This CDR3 is built from 15 residues. Germline CDR1 reads SGHAT; CDR2 reads FQNNGV. The CDR3 sequence: CASSSTAASLDTQYF. The CDR3 coding sequence is TGTGCCAGCAGCTCCACTGCGGCTAGCTTAGATACGCAGTATTTT.

This clonotype was detected many times. This may be a read error, as it is one base from a much larger clone. V is TRBV20-1 and J is TRBJ2-7, with 8 bases matching TRBD2. Looked up from germline, CDR1 is DFQATT and CDR2 is SNEGSKA (reference sequence). V gave up 7 bases and J gave up 3 bases; unmatched junction bases: 11. The CDR3 runs 14 residues. In DNA form, the CDR3 reads TGCAGTGTTAGGGGGTCGGGAGGGCTCTACGAGCAGTACTTC. Translated: CSVRGSGGLYEQYF.

The V call is TRBV12-3 or TRBV12-4, the J call TRBJ1-6; no clear D gene. This CDR3 contains 14 residues. Trimming removed 5 bases from V and 7 bases from J, with 12 bases in between. The CDR3 DNA is TGTGCCAGCAGTACAATGGAGGCAAATTCACCCCTCCACTTT. The encoded protein is CASSTMEANSPLHF.

This clonotype was seen just once. One end of the junction is discordant with germline, which a read error may explain. The V call is TRBV6-5, the J call TRBJ2-6; D not resolved. The germline CDR1 and CDR2 sequences are MNHEY and SVGAGI. This CDR3 is built from 13 residues. CDR3 in amino acids: CASSYSGANVLSF. In DNA form, the CDR3 reads TGTGCCAGCAGTTACTCTGGAGCCAACGTCCTGAGTTTC.

This clonotype appeared once. The V and J genes are TRBV20-1 and TRBJ2-3, with a weak D call TRBD1 (6 bases). V dropped 6 bases and J dropped 1 base, with 20 bases sitting between them. The CDR3 runs to 16 residues. Germline V gene data show CDR1 as DFQATT and CDR2 as SNEGSKA (reference sequence). CDR3: CSASRGFVGGTDTQYF. For the CDR3, the DNA is TGCAGTGCCTCGAGGGGGTTCGTGGGGGGCACAGATACGCAGTATTTT.

As concerns this clonotype: One end of the junction fails to match germline, which may point to a read error. The chain is built from TRBV20-1 and TRBJ2-1; D might be TRBD2 (5 bases). Germline-derived CDR1 and CDR2 are DFQATT and SNEGSKA (reference sequence). This CDR3 region has 15 residues. Written as DNA, the CDR3 is TGCAGTACTAGAAGCCTAGCAGACTCCTACAATGAGCAGTTCTTC. It yields the protein CSTRSLADSYNEQFF.

This clonotype was seen ten or more times. V usage is TRBV20-1 and J usage is TRBJ1-6; D call uncertain. CDR1 and CDR2 (germline): DFQATT, SNEGSKA (reference sequence). CDR3 length: 15 amino acids. V shed 0 bases and J shed 9 bases, with 15 bases lying between them. This chain's CDR3 is CSARDLVTFSSPLHF. CDR3 DNA sequence: TGCAGTGCTAGAGATCTGGTAACGTTTAGTTCACCCCTCCACTTT.

V usage is TRBV29-1 and J usage is TRBJ2-7, with 8 bases matching TRBD1. The CDR3 has 14 residues. CDR1 and CDR2 (germline): SQVTM, ANQGSEA. With V trimmed by 4 bases and J by 4 bases, 9 bases remained unmatched. The CDR3 region is CSVGPAGGRYEQYF. CDR3 DNA: TGCAGCGTTGGCCCAGCAGGGGGCCGGTACGAGCAGTACTTC.

As regards this clonotype: Since no conserved phenylalanine or tryptophan closes the CDR3, a read error is the likely cause. The chain combines TRBV28 with TRBJ2-1, with 7 bases aligning to TRBD2. The length of the CDR3 is 15 residues. CDR1 and CDR2 (germline): MDHEN, SYDVKM. Losses at the gene ends were 7 bases for V and 2 bases for J; bases not matched to a gene: 8. CDR3 sequence (DNA): TGTGCCAGCAAAATCGGAGGGACTACCTACAATGAGCAGTTCTTA. The encoded protein is CASKIGGTTYNEQFL.

Regarding this clonotype: A junction end diverges from the germline sequence, so it may reflect a read error. The chain uses TRBV5-5 and TRBJ2-1, with D unresolved. The germline gives CDR1 SGHKS, CDR2 YYEKEE (reference sequence). CDR3 size: 11 residues. CDR3 region: CASSFDAEQVF. CDR3 in DNA: TGTGCCAGCAGCTTCGACGCAGAGCAGGTCTTC.

Details on this clonotype: Since a much larger clone is just one base distant, this may be a read error. J is TRBJ1-4 and V is TRBV28; a weak D match, TRBD1 (5 bases). CDR3 length: 14 residues. Trimming shortened V by 5 bases and J by 2 bases, and 9 bases separated the two germline ends. CDR1 is MDHEN, CDR2 SYDVKM, per germline. The CDR3 sequence: CASSRQSTNEKLFF. CDR3 nucleotide sequence: TGTGCCAGCAGTCGACAGTCGACTAATGAAAAACTGTTTTTT.